The 23 T cell receptor beta chains below come from one sample, sequenced in a study of T-cell reconstitution after alpha-beta-depleted transplantation in children. For TCRbeta, the library was prepared with unique molecular identifiers. A single record per CDR3 protein comes from TCRdb applying MiXCR to the PCR reads. The table lists some 350,000 distinct CDR3 sequences, around 16% of them singletons, with roughly 40% in the top ten. This material consisted of PBMCs, mostly from graft donor cells, taken 360 days after TCRalphabeta/CD19-depleted stem cell transplant. These receptors came from a male patient between 2 and 10 years old who had a stem cell transplant for acute lymphoblastic leukemia, so the T cells may come from the graft donor.

The V call is TRBV9, the J call TRBJ1-3, with TRBD1 identical over 8 bases. Trimming cost V 0 bases and J 3 bases; bases outside gene matches: 5. The germline CDR1 and CDR2 sequences are SGDLS and YYNGEE. The CDR3 loop spans 16 amino acids. CDR3 protein: CASSVVGGTGGNTIYF. In DNA, the CDR3 is TGTGCCAGCAGCGTAGTAGGGGGGACAGGTGGAAACACCATATATTTT.

The rearrangement joins TRBV7-3 to TRBJ2-3; 9 bases fit TRBD2. The V gene end was trimmed by 3 bases and the J gene end by 1 base; junction bases not matched to a gene: 2. The CDR3 contains 15 residues. Germline values: CDR1 SGHTA, CDR2 FQGTGA. CDR3 residues: CASSFGGRGTDTQYF. The CDR3 DNA sequence: TGTGCCAGCAGCTTTGGCGGGAGGGGCACAGATACGCAGTATTTT.

This rearrangement joins TRBV10-3 to TRBJ2-4, with 7 bases identical to TRBD1. V lost 0 bases to trimming and J lost 5 bases; unmatched junction nucleotides: 1. CDR3 length: 14 amino acids. Germline V gene lookup returns CDR1 ENHRY and CDR2 SYGVKD. The CDR3 region has the DNA TGTGCCATCAGTGAGTCCGGGACAGAAAACATTCAGTACTTC. This encodes CAISESGTENIQYF.

This clonotype was observed many times. The rearrangement joins TRBV4-1 to TRBJ2-5, with D perhaps matching TRBD1 or TRBD2 (5 bases each). The CDR3 length is 14 residues. In germline, CDR1 is MGHRA, CDR2 YSYEKL. Trimming stripped 4 bases from V and 2 bases from J, with 11 bases between. The CDR3 DNA sequence: TGCGCCAGCAGCCTGACCGGGACGCAAGAGACCCAGTACTTC. Its translation is CASSLTGTQETQYF.

In this sample, this clonotype turned up a few times. The rearrangement links TRBV4-2 to TRBJ2-1, with D tentatively TRBD2 (5 bases). The germline gives CDR1 LGHNA, CDR2 YNFKEQ. The CDR3 is 17 amino acids. V was trimmed by 1 base and J by 0 bases, leaving 13 bases between them. In nucleotides, the CDR3 is TGTGCCAGCAGCCAAGTAGAGGGCCCCAGCTCCTACAATGAGCAGTTCTTC. It encodes CASSQVEGPSSYNEQFF.

The genes are TRBV10-3 and TRBJ2-1, with D unresolved. Germline V gives CDR1 ENHRY, CDR2 SYGVKD. The CDR3 runs 12 residues. V was cut by 4 bases and J by 12 bases, with 13 bases left in between. CDR3 sequence (DNA): TGTGCCATCAGTGCAGGAGAAATTAGGCAGTTCTTC. This translates into CAISAGEIRQFF.

V gene TRBV18 combines with J gene TRBJ2-5, with D possibly being TRBD1 or TRBD2 (5 bases each). This CDR3 has 13 amino acids. Trimming cost V 4 bases and J 5 bases, with 11 bases left between them. From germline, CDR1 is KGHSH and CDR2 LQKENI. In DNA, the CDR3 is TGTGCCAGCTCACGGGGGATAGAGGAGACCCAGTACTTC. It yields the protein CASSRGIEETQYF.

This clonotype was found many times. The chain carries TRBV5-1 and TRBJ1-2; tentatively, D is TRBD1 (6 bases). V was clipped by 4 bases and J by 5 bases, with 18 bases between them. Per the germline V gene, CDR1 is SGHRS and CDR2 is YFSETQ. The CDR3 sequence is 15 residues long. CDR3 DNA sequence: TGCGCCAGCAGCGAAACCGGGACATGGGGATATGGCTACACCTTC. It encodes CASSETGTWGYGYTF. Drawing the rest from reference TRBV5-1 and TRBJ1-2, the complete variable domain is KAGVTQTPRYLIKTRGQQVTLSCSPISGHRSVSWYQQTPGQGLQFLFEYFSETQRNKGNFPGRFSGRQFSNSRSEMNVSTLELGDSALYLCASSETGTWGYGYTFGSGTRLTVV.

This clonotype was detected a few times. The chain recombines TRBV20-1 with TRBJ2-1; 12 nucleotides align to TRBD2. The CDR3 is 20 amino acids. CDR1 and CDR2 (germline): DFQATT, SNEGSKA (reference sequence). The trim removed 6 bases at V and 0 bases at J, leaving 18 bases unmatched. CDR3 bases: TGCAGTGCCCCCCCGGCTAGGACTAGCGGGACCCCGCTCTCCTACAATGAGCAGTTCTTC. Protein sequence: CSAPPARTSGTPLSYNEQFF.

This clonotype has ten or more counts. The chain carries TRBV3-1 and TRBJ2-5; D remains ambiguous. Trimming shortened V by 2 bases and J by 5 bases, and 3 bases separated the two germline ends. This CDR3 region has 11 residues. Germline loops: CDR1 LGHDT, CDR2 YNNKEL (reference sequence). The CDR3 region has the DNA TGTGCCAGCAGCCAAATGGAGACCCAGTACTTC. Encoded protein: CASSQMETQYF.

This clonotype showed up many times. The chain has TRBV18 and TRBJ2-1; D perhaps matches TRBD2 (6 bases). The V end lost 1 base, the J end lost 2 bases, and 12 bases lay between the germline ends. This CDR3 contains 16 residues. Germline V gene data show CDR1 as KGHSH and CDR2 as LQKENI. CDR3 sequence reads: CASSPRKAGTYNEQFF. The CDR3 DNA sequence: TGTGCCAGCTCACCACGAAAAGCGGGTACCTACAATGAGCAGTTCTTC.

The chain uses TRBV6-4 and TRBJ2-7; D remains ambiguous. The length of the CDR3 is 18 residues. With 6 bases removed from V and 0 bases from J, the gap between germline ends came to 24 bases. Germline CDR1 MRHNA, CDR2 SNTAGT. CDR3 loop: CASSCTGSSRSRSYEQYF. CDR3 coding DNA: TGTGCCAGCAGCTGTACCGGGTCCTCCAGGTCCCGCTCCTACGAGCAGTACTTC.

The chain is built from TRBV12-3 or TRBV12-4 and TRBJ2-3; D tentatively reads TRBD1 or TRBD2 (6 bases each). Trimming shortened V by 1 base and J by 6 bases, and 14 bases separated the two germline ends. The CDR3 consists of 15 residues. The CDR3 bases are TGTGCCAGCAGTTTAGAAGGGGGGCCTCAGGATACGCAGTATTTT. Protein: CASSLEGGPQDTQYF.

The V gene is TRBV4-1, the J gene TRBJ1-2; D perhaps matches TRBD1 (6 bases). This CDR3 has 17 residues. The germline V gene has CDR1 MGHRA and CDR2 YSYEKL. V lost 1 base and J 7 bases, leaving 22 bases between the germline ends. CDR3 sequence (DNA): TGCGCCAGCAGCCAAGTCCCCGGGGAGGGGGAGAATTGTGGCTACACCTTC. Translating it yields CASSQVPGEGENCGYTF.

The chain links TRBV6-2 or TRBV6-3 to TRBJ2-2; D is undetermined. V lost 6 bases to trimming and J lost 5 bases, with 10 bases between them. Germline V CDR1 and CDR2: MNHEY, SVGEGT. The CDR3 loop spans 13 amino acids. CDR3 sequence (DNA): TGTGCCAGCAGAGAACTACGGACCGGGGAGCTGTTTTTT. Protein: CASRELRTGELFF.

This clonotype was counted between two and nine times. The chain joins TRBV28 to TRBJ1-6; 9 nucleotides match TRBD1. The germline gives CDR1 MDHEN, CDR2 SYDVKM. The CDR3 loop spans 15 amino acids. Trimming took 6 bases from V and 5 from J; bases not matched to a gene: 5. The CDR3 loop is CASSATGGNNSPLHF. Here the CDR3 DNA reads TGTGCCAGCAGCGCGACAGGGGGGAATAATTCACCCCTCCACTTT. Filled out from reference TRBV28 and TRBJ1-6, the complete variable domain reads DVKVTQSSRYLVKRTGEKVFLECVQDMDHENMFWYRQDPGLGLRLIYFSYDVKMKEKGDIPEGYSVSREKKERFSLILESASTNQTSMYLCASSATGGNNSPLHFGNGTRLTVT.

This clonotype has a handful of counts. V gene TRBV12-5 combines with J gene TRBJ2-3; 7 bases match TRBD1. Germline loops: CDR1 LGHNT, CDR2 FRNRAP. The trim removed 5 bases at V and 3 bases at J, leaving 5 bases unmatched. The CDR3 contains 14 residues. The CDR3: CASGPGQATDTQYF. CDR3 sequence (DNA): TGTGCTAGTGGTCCTGGACAGGCGACAGATACGCAGTATTTT.

In its sample, this clonotype was seen many times. CDR3 in amino acids: CASSLRLAGEQFF. In DNA form, the CDR3 reads TGTGCCAGCAGCCTACGACTAGCGGGTGAGCAGTTCTTC. The rearrangement joins TRBV7-9 to TRBJ2-1, with 10 bases aligning to TRBD2. The CDR3 length is 13 residues. CDR1 SEHNR and CDR2 FQNEAQ come from the germline V gene (reference sequence). V dropped 5 bases and J dropped 9; count of bases not matched to a gene: 4.

This clonotype was picked up a small number of times. The rearrangement joins TRBV15 to TRBJ2-1, with D unclear. Germline V lookup: CDR1 LNHNV, CDR2 YYDKDF (reference sequence). The CDR3 totals 13 residues. V was cut by 4 bases and J by 2 bases, with 6 bases left in between. CDR3 nucleotides: TGTGCCACCAGCACTAATGCCTACAATGAGCAGTTCTTC. It yields the protein CATSTNAYNEQFF.

This clonotype appeared a few times. This sequence joins TRBV4-1 and TRBJ2-2; tentative D call: TRBD1 (6 bases). The V end lost 1 base, the J end lost 4 bases, and 13 bases lay between the germline ends. Germline V lookup: CDR1 MGHRA, CDR2 YSYEKL. The CDR3 loop spans 16 amino acids. The DNA of the CDR3 is TGCGCCAGCAGCCAAGGACCCAGGGGAACCACCGGGGAGCTGTTTTTT. It encodes CASSQGPRGTTGELFF.

The J gene is TRBJ2-1, the V gene TRBV7-8, with 8 bases that match TRBD2. Germline V gene lookup returns CDR1 SGHVS and CDR2 FQNEAQ. The CDR3 is 15 residues long. V shed 3 bases and J 0 bases; nucleotides not matched to a gene: 1. The CDR3 nucleotides are TGTGCCAGCAGCTTCAGCGGGGGCTCCTACAATGAGCAGTTCTTC. This codes for CASSFSGGSYNEQFF.

In this sample, this clonotype turned up many times. This rearrangement joins TRBV4-3 to TRBJ2-7, with no clear D. The CDR3 runs 18 residues. The germline V gene encodes CDR1 LGHNA and CDR2 YSLEER. V was trimmed by 0 bases and J by 0 bases, leaving 18 bases between them. For the CDR3, the DNA is TGCGCCAGCAGCCAAGATGTCCCTCGGCTACAGTACTCCTACGAGCAGTACTTC. Its translation: CASSQDVPRLQYSYEQYF.

This clonotype came up a few times. The V call is TRBV15, the J call TRBJ2-4; the D gene is possibly TRBD2 (5 bases). From germline, CDR1 is LNHNV and CDR2 YYDKDF (reference sequence). The length of the CDR3 is 16 residues. V lost 0 bases to trimming and J lost 8 bases, with 17 bases between them. CDR3 region: CATSRDRGGSADIQYF. DNA for the CDR3: TGTGCCACCAGCAGAGATAGAGGTGGTTCAGCGGACATTCAGTACTTC.